Listed here are 10 T cell receptor beta chains from one sample, sequenced in a study of control samples from healthy donors and cancer patients. Some clones are missing from TCRdb's copy, which holds only in-frame ones; the method was immunoSEQ multiplex PCR. The data hold about 79,000 clones, with 93% observed a single time. What was sequenced was PBMCs. The receptors originated from a woman aged 40 to 55 with lung cancer.

The chain couples TRBV24-1 to TRBJ2-2; 8 bases fit TRBD1. The trim removed 1 base at V and 0 bases at J, leaving 9 bases unmatched. This CDR3 is 19 amino acids long. CDR1 and CDR2 from the germline V gene are KGHDR and SFDVKD. This CDR3 reads CATSDFLSRTGTNTGELFF. The CDR3 DNA reads TGTGCCACCAGTGATTTCCTGAGCCGGACAGGGACGAACACCGGGGAGCTGTTTTTT.

This sequence joins TRBV11-2 and TRBJ2-1; TRBD1 or TRBD2 may be the D gene (5 bases each). The CDR3 loop spans 14 amino acids. Per germline, CDR1 SGHAT and CDR2 FQNNGV. The V end was cut by 2 bases, the J end by 6 bases, with 11 bases between. CDR3 sequence (DNA): TGTGCCAGCAGCTTATCCCCGGGACGCAATGAGCAGTTCTTC. This translates into CASSLSPGRNEQFF.

Regarding this clone: Other nucleotide sequences in the sample specify the same CDR3. The chain employs TRBV27 and TRBJ1-4, with D unclear. CDR1 and CDR2 (germline): MNHEY, SMNVEV (reference sequence). The CDR3 extends over 14 amino acids. V lost 3 bases and J 1 base, leaving 6 bases between the germline ends. In DNA form, the CDR3 reads TGTGCCAGCAGTTTTTCAGGAACTAATGAAAAACTGTTTTTT. As protein: CASSFSGTNEKLFF.

The DNA for the CDR3 is TGTGCCTGGAGTCCGATCGTCGGCCTTTCTTCCTACGAGCAGTACTTC. Translated, it gives CAWSPIVGLSSYEQYF. V usage is TRBV30 and J usage is TRBJ2-7; D is unresolved. CDR3 length: 16 amino acids. V gave up 2 bases and J gave up 1 base, with 18 bases separating them. CDR1 is GTSNPN and CDR2 is SVGIG in the germline V gene (reference sequence).

The chain couples TRBV7-3 to TRBJ1-1, with D hard to call. The V gene's germline CDR1 is SGHTA and CDR2 FQGTGA. This CDR3 is built from 13 residues. V shed 6 bases and J shed 5 bases, with 13 bases lying between them. The CDR3 loop is CASSSTGRTEAFF. CDR3 coding DNA: TGTGCCAGCAGTTCTACGGGGAGAACTGAAGCTTTCTTT.

This clone has just one count. The chain carries TRBV5-5 and TRBJ2-1, with TRBD1 identical over 9 bases. Germline CDR1 SGHKS, CDR2 YYEKEE (reference sequence). V lost 4 bases and J lost 7; bases outside the gene matches: 9. The CDR3 consists of 15 residues. CDR3 in amino acids: CASSLGTGIGNEQFF. DNA of the CDR3: TGTGCCAGCAGCCTAGGGACAGGGATAGGAAATGAGCAGTTCTTC.

The chain uses TRBV2 and TRBJ2-5; D uncertain. Germline CDR1 reads SNHLY; CDR2 reads FYNNEI. The CDR3 loop spans 11 amino acids. Deletions cut 6 bases from V and 13 bases from J, with 15 bases between. Here the CDR3 DNA reads TGTGCCAGCAGGGATGACGGTGTCTCGTACTTC. As protein: CASRDDGVSYF.

For this clone: This sample includes further DNA sequences coding for the same CDR3. The rearrangement joins TRBV7-3 to TRBJ2-5; D is tentatively TRBD1 or TRBD2 (6 bases each). This CDR3 comprises 14 residues. Germline CDR1 SGHTA, CDR2 FQGTGA. Trimming removed 2 bases from V and 5 bases from J, with 12 bases in between. CDR3 in DNA: TGTGCCAGCAGCTTAGCTGGGGGGCGGGAGACCCAGTACTTC. Amino acid sequence: CASSLAGGRETQYF. The full variable domain, in which reference TRBV7-3 and TRBJ2-5 provide the parts outside the CDR3, is GAGVSQTPSNKVTEKGKYVELRCDPISGHTALYWYRQSLGQGPEFLIYFQGTGAADDSGLPNDRFFAVRPEGSVSTLKIQRTERGDSAVYLCASSLAGGRETQYFGPGTRLLVL.

The chain employs TRBV27 and TRBJ1-5; no reliable D call. In germline, CDR1 is MNHEY, CDR2 SMNVEV (reference sequence). This CDR3 comprises 14 residues. Trimming stripped 3 bases from V and 9 bases from J, with 15 bases between. The CDR3 is CASSFEPKGRPQHF. CDR3 nucleotide sequence: TGTGCCAGCAGTTTTGAGCCAAAGGGTCGGCCCCAGCATTTT.

The chain recombines TRBV27 with TRBJ2-2; D is possibly TRBD2 (5 bases). CDR3 length equals 14 residues. Germline assignment: CDR1 MNHEY and CDR2 SMNVEV (reference sequence). The V and J ends lost 2 bases and 6 bases respectively, with 10 bases between them. CDR3 amino acids: CASSLEGSAGELFF. In DNA, the CDR3 is TGTGCCAGCAGTTTAGAGGGTTCGGCCGGGGAGCTGTTTTTT.